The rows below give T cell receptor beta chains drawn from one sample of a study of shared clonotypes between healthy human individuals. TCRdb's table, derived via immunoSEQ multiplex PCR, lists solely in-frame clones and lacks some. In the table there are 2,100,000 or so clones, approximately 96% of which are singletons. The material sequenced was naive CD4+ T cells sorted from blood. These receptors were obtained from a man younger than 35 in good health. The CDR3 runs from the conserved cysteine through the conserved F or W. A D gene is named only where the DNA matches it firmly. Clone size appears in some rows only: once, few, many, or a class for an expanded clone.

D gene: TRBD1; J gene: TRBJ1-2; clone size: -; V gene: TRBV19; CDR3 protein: CATLRGQGGDGYTF; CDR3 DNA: TGTGCCACCCTCCGGGGACAGGGTGGGGATGGCTACACCTTC
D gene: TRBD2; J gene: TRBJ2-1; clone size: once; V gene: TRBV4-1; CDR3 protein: CASSPKGLAGGPSYNEQFF; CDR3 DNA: TGCGCCAGCAGCCCAAAGGGGCTAGCGGGGGGGCCGTCCTACAATGAGCAGTTCTTC
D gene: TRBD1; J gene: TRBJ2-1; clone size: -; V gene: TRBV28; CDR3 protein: CASSLRQGVINEQFF; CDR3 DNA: TGTGCCAGCAGTTTGAGACAGGGGGTGATCAATGAGCAGTTCTTC
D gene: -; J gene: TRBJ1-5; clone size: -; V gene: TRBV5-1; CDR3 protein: CASSRDVGNQPQHF; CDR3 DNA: TGCGCCAGCAGCCGGGACGTCGGGAATCAGCCCCAGCATTTT
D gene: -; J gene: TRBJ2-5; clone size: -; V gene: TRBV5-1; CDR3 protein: CASSSGTPKETQYF; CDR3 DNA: TGCGCCAGCAGCTCGGGAACCCCAAAAGAGACCCAGTACTTC
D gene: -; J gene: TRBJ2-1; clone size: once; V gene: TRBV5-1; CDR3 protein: CASKEPSYNEQFF; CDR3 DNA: TGCGCCAGCAAGGAGCCCTCCTACAATGAGCAGTTCTTC
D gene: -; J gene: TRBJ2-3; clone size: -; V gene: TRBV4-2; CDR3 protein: CASSQDSSTDTQYF; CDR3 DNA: TGTGCCAGCAGCCAGGACTCTAGCACAGATACGCAGTATTTT
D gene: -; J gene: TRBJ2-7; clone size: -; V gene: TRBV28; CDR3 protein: CASTTGGALYEQYF; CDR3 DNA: TGTGCCAGCACTACCGGAGGGGCGCTTTACGAGCAGTACTTC
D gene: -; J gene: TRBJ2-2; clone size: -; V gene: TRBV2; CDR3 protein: CASSDRAPTGELFF; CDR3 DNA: TGTGCCAGCAGTGACAGGGCCCCTACCGGGGAGCTGTTTTTT
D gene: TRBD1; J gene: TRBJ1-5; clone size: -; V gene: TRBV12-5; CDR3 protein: CASGSPQGEYSNQPQHF; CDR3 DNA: TGTGCTAGTGGTTCCCCTCAGGGGGAGTATAGCAATCAGCCCCAGCATTTT
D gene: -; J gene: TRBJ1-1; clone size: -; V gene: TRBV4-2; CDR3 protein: CASSLQGVGEAFF; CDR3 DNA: TGTGCCAGCAGCCTACAGGGAGTGGGTGAAGCTTTCTTT
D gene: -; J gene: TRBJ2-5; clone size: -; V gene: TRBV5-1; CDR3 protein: CASSLAGQSQETQYF; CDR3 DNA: TGCGCCAGCAGCTTGGCCGGACAGAGCCAAGAGACCCAGTACTTC
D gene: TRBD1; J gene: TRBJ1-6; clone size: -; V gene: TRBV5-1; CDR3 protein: CASSPGQSPLHF; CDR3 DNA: TGCGCCAGCAGCCCGGGACAGTCACCCCTCCACTTT
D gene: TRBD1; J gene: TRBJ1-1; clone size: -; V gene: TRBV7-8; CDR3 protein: CASSPTGGGVGTEAFF; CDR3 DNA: TGTGCCAGCAGCCCGACAGGGGGGGGAGTAGGCACTGAAGCTTTCTTT
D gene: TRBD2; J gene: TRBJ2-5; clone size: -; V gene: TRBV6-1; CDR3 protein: CASSEIAGGQETQYF; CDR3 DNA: TGTGCCAGCAGTGAGATAGCGGGAGGTCAAGAGACCCAGTACTTC
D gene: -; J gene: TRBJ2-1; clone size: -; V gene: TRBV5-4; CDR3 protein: CASSLALEYNEQFF; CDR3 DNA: TGTGCCAGCAGCTTGGCTCTCGAGTACAATGAGCAGTTCTTC
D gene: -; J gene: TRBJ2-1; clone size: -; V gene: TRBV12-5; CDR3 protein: CASGSEGHRTIHEQFF; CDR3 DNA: TGTGCTAGTGGTTCGGAGGGTCACCGGACTATCCATGAGCAGTTCTTC
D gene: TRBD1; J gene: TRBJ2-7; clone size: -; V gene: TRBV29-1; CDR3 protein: CSAKEVRTGAYEQYF; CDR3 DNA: TGCAGCGCCAAAGAAGTGCGGACAGGAGCCTACGAGCAGTACTTC
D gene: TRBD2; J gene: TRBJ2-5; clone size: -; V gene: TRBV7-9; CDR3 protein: CASSAGTNQETQYF; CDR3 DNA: TGTGCCAGCAGTGCGGGGACTAACCAAGAGACCCAGTACTTC
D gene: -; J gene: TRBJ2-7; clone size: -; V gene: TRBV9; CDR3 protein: CASSVAAGSYEQYF; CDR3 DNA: TGTGCCAGCAGCGTAGCGGCAGGATCCTACGAGCAGTACTTC
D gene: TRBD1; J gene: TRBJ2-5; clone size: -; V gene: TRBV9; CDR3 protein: CASSGGQGSGETQYF; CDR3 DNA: TGTGCCAGCAGCGGGGGACAGGGTTCGGGAGAGACCCAGTACTTC
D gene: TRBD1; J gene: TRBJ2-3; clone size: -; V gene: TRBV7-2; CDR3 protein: CASSLAWTGIITDTQYF; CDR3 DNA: TGTGCCAGCAGCTTGGCCTGGACAGGGATTATCACAGATACGCAGTATTTT
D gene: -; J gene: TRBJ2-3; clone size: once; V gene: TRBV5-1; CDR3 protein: CASSLVARDTQYF; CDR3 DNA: TGCGCCAGCAGCTTGGTTGCCCGAGATACGCAGTATTTT
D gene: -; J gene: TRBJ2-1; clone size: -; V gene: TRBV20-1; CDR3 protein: CSAPEGNEQFF; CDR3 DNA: TGCAGTGCCCCAGAAGGGAATGAGCAGTTCTTC
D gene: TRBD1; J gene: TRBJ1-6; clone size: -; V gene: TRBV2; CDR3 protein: CASSEQGALGSPLHF; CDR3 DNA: TGTGCCAGCAGTGAACAGGGGGCCTTAGGATCACCCCTCCACTTT
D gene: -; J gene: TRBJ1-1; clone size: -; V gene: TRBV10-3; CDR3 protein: CAISESRGALYTEAFF; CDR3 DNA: TGTGCCATCAGTGAGTCGCGGGGGGCGCTTTATACTGAAGCTTTCTTT
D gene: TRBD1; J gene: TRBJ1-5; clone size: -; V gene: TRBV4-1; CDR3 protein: CASNSRTGIGQPQHF; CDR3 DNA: TGCGCCAGCAACAGTCGGACAGGGATAGGGCAGCCCCAGCATTTT
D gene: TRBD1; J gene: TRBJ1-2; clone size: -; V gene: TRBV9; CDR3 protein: CASSVDWTGNGYTF; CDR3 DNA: TGTGCCAGCAGCGTAGACTGGACAGGCAATGGCTACACCTTC